This T cell receptor beta chain derives from a study of T cell responses to AZD1222 COVID-19 vaccine. A remark on this clone: Its antigen remains unidentified.

Assay used: immunoSEQ multiplex PCR; TCRdb lists only in-frame clones, some missing. The sample carries 160,000 or so clones, more than 80% recorded once. Trimming removed 8 bases at V and 7 bases at J, with 8 bases between. Germline lookup yields CDR1 MDHEN and CDR2 SYDVKM. The CDR3 runs 10 residues. Study-level points and caveats: There were mostly white British donors and more females than males, and clonal diversity was possibly underestimated. The repertoires were collected only after the peak T cell response.

The origin of this receptor is an adult who received the MenACWY meningococcal vaccine as a control. This specimen consisted of peripheral blood, obtained 28 days after the second dose of the MenACWY control vaccine. The rearrangement joins TRBV28 to TRBJ1-2; D unclear. The CDR3 spells CASGFGGYTF. For the CDR3, the DNA is TGTGCCAGCGGATTCGGTGGCTACACCTTC.